These 10 T cell receptor beta chains came from one sample sequenced in a study of blood T cell repertoires in COVID-19. The protocol was immunoSEQ multiplex PCR, while the TCRdb copy is restricted to in-frame clones and leaves out a portion. The sample has approximately 150,000 clones; approximately 77% are singletons. Sequences were obtained from PBMCs or T cells enriched from blood (not recorded which). The receptor set was obtained from a man in his 60s who had recovered from COVID-19.

J is TRBJ2-7 and V is TRBV30; TRBD2 might be the D (6 bases). Germline V gene lookup returns CDR1 GTSNPN and CDR2 SVGIG (reference sequence). The germline V and J ends were trimmed by 5 bases and 7 bases, with 15 bases remaining between them. This CDR3 has 12 amino acids. Here the CDR3 reads CAWGPGGREQYF. CDR3 in DNA: TGTGCCTGGGGGCCTGGAGGGAGGGAGCAGTACTTC.

The chain links TRBV6-5 to TRBJ1-4; D is ambiguous. Trimming took off 6 bases at V and 3 bases at J, with 14 bases between the two ends. CDR3 size: 15 residues. Germline loops: CDR1 MNHEY, CDR2 SVGAGI. CDR3 residues: CASRSAGGSNEKLFF. The CDR3 bases are TGTGCCAGCAGATCGGCGGGAGGATCTAATGAAAAACTGTTTTTT.

This clone was seen more than once but under ten times. The rearrangement links TRBV5-1 to TRBJ1-2, with 7 bases lining up with TRBD1. V shed 5 bases and J 0 bases; nucleotides not matched to a gene: 4. The germline V gene has CDR1 SGHRS and CDR2 YFSETQ. This CDR3 region has 14 residues. This CDR3 reads CASSSQGANYGYTF. The CDR3 DNA reads as TGCGCCAGCAGTAGCCAGGGGGCTAACTATGGCTACACCTTC.

V usage is TRBV19 and J usage is TRBJ1-5; TRBD1 matches 7 bases. This CDR3 region has 15 residues. V lost 5 bases and J lost 2; bases outside the gene matches: 6. Germline-derived CDR1 and CDR2 are LNHDA and SQIVND (reference sequence). The CDR3 loop reads CASSLNRGGNQPQHF. DNA for the CDR3: TGTGCCAGTAGTCTTAACAGGGGTGGCAATCAGCCCCAGCATTTT.

This clone appeared a few times. The chain carries TRBV9 and TRBJ1-5; D gene uncertain. V was clipped by 3 bases and J by 0 bases, with 7 bases between them. CDR1 and CDR2 (germline): SGDLS, YYNGEE. This CDR3 region has 14 residues. CDR3 nucleotide sequence: TGTGCCAGCAGCGCCACAGATAGCAATCAGCCCCAGCATTTT. It yields the protein CASSATDSNQPQHF.

The rearrangement joins TRBV13 to TRBJ1-6, with unresolved D. V was cut by 1 base and J by 10 bases, with 11 bases left in between. Looked up from germline, CDR1 is PRHDT and CDR2 is FYEKMQ (reference sequence). The CDR3 runs to 14 residues. The CDR3 region has the DNA TGTGCCAGCAGCTTAGACCGGCGACTATCACCCCTCCACTTT. The encoded protein is CASSLDRRLSPLHF.

In this sample, this clone turned up once. V gene TRBV5-1 combines with J gene TRBJ2-2; 9 bases fit TRBD2. The CDR3 runs 13 residues. From germline, CDR1 is SGHRS and CDR2 YFSETQ. Trimming removed 4 bases from V and 6 bases from J; junction bases left unmatched: 1. The CDR3 DNA sequence: TGCGCCAGCAGCGTAGCGGGGGCCGGGGAGCTGTTTTTT. It codes for CASSVAGAGELFF.

The chain uses TRBV7-3 and TRBJ2-1, with D perhaps TRBD2 (6 bases). This CDR3 comprises 17 residues. Trimming removed 0 bases at V and 0 bases at J, with 12 bases between. CDR1 and CDR2 from the germline V gene are SGHTA and FQGTGA. The CDR3 DNA reads as TGTGCCAGCAGCTTAACGTGGGTCGGGAGCTCCTACAATGAGCAGTTCTTC. Its translation: CASSLTWVGSSYNEQFF.

The chain recombines TRBV3-1 (or the pseudogene TRBV3-2) with TRBJ1-3; no firm D call. This CDR3 comprises 15 residues. CDR1 is LGHDT, CDR2 YNNKEL, per germline (reference sequence). V lost 3 bases and J lost 8, with 17 bases in between. The CDR3 loop reads CASSQIGGLGDTIYF. CDR3 nucleotide sequence: TGTGCCAGCAGCCAGATCGGAGGACTAGGAGACACCATATATTTT.

The chain joins TRBV20-1 to TRBJ2-3; 7 nucleotides agree with TRBD1. V was pared by 4 bases and J by 2 bases, with 3 bases of the junction left unmatched. The CDR3 extends over 13 amino acids. Germline lookup yields CDR1 DFQATT and CDR2 SNEGSKA (reference sequence). DNA for the CDR3: TGCAGTGCTAATGACAGGGCCACAGATACGCAGTATTTT. It encodes CSANDRATDTQYF.